The rows below give T cell receptor beta chains drawn from one sample of a study of blood T cell repertoires in COVID-19. Profiling relied on immunoSEQ multiplex PCR, and the TCRdb table lists in-frame clones only, not all of them. The sample consists of 200,000 or so clones, roughly 88% of them appearing once. The sequenced sample was peripheral blood. All receptors derive from a man over 45 with COVID-19, enrolled during active disease. Each CDR3 is given with its conserved first and last residue. The order of the fields is D gene, V gene, clone size, J gene, CDR3 DNA, CDR3 protein. D genes are given only for firm matches. Clone size appears in some rows only: once, few, many, or a class for an expanded clone.

d_call: TRBD1
v_call: TRBV7-2
clone_size: few
j_call: TRBJ1-2
cdr3_nt: TGTGCCAGCAGCTTAAGGGACAGGAGTCATTATGGCTACACCTTC
cdr3_aa: CASSLRDRSHYGYTF

d_call: TRBD1
v_call: TRBV19
clone_size: .
j_call: TRBJ2-3
cdr3_nt: TGTGCCAGTACCCTCTCCGGGACAGGCTTCGGGGGAGGTCTCCGCACAGATACGCAGTATTTT
cdr3_aa: CASTLSGTGFGGGLRTDTQYF

d_call: .
v_call: TRBV19
clone_size: few
j_call: TRBJ2-7
cdr3_nt: TGTGCCAGTAGTATATCGCACCATGGGCGCTCCTACGAGCAGTACTTC
cdr3_aa: CASSISHHGRSYEQYF

d_call: TRBD1
v_call: TRBV29-1
clone_size: .
j_call: TRBJ1-1
cdr3_nt: TGCAGCGTTCAACAGGGGGCTCGGGACACTGAAGCTTTCTTT
cdr3_aa: CSVQQGARDTEAFF

d_call: .
v_call: TRBV2
clone_size: .
j_call: TRBJ2-1
cdr3_nt: TGTGCCAGCAGCAACAATGAGCAGTTCTTC
cdr3_aa: CASSNNEQFF

d_call: TRBD2
v_call: TRBV4-1
clone_size: .
j_call: TRBJ2-7
cdr3_nt: TGCGCCAGCAGCCAAGAAGGCCAGCGGGAAAGACAGTACTTC
cdr3_aa: CASSQEGQRERQYF

d_call: TRBD2
v_call: TRBV19
clone_size: .
j_call: TRBJ2-7
cdr3_nt: TGTGCCAGTAGTATTGCATCGACTAGCGGGAGTTTTCGCGAGCAGTACTTC
cdr3_aa: CASSIASTSGSFREQYF

d_call: TRBD1
v_call: TRBV6-5
clone_size: few
j_call: TRBJ2-4
cdr3_nt: TGTGCCAGTCTTTTTCTTGGGACAGGGGGCATTCAGTACTTC
cdr3_aa: CASLFLGTGGIQYF

d_call: TRBD2
v_call: TRBV12-5
clone_size: .
j_call: TRBJ2-1
cdr3_nt: TGTGCTAGTGGTGCCCTAGCGGGAGGGTTTCGGGAGCAGTTCTTC
cdr3_aa: CASGALAGGFREQFF

d_call: TRBD1
v_call: TRBV9
clone_size: .
j_call: TRBJ2-3
cdr3_nt: TGTGCCAGCAGCGTAGGGGGCAGGGGGCGGACAGATACGCAGTATTTT
cdr3_aa: CASSVGGRGRTDTQYF

d_call: .
v_call: TRBV19
clone_size: .
j_call: TRBJ1-2
cdr3_nt: TGTGCCAGTACCCGGGGACACCGCTACACCTTC
cdr3_aa: CASTRGHRYTF

d_call: TRBD1
v_call: TRBV18
clone_size: .
j_call: TRBJ1-2
cdr3_nt: TGTGCCAGCTCACCACCAGGGGGCGAGGACTATGGCTACACCTTC
cdr3_aa: CASSPPGGEDYGYTF

d_call: .
v_call: TRBV5-1
clone_size: .
j_call: TRBJ2-7
cdr3_nt: TGCGCCAGCAGCTTGCCACAGGGAACTTCCTACGAGCAGTACTTC
cdr3_aa: CASSLPQGTSYEQYF